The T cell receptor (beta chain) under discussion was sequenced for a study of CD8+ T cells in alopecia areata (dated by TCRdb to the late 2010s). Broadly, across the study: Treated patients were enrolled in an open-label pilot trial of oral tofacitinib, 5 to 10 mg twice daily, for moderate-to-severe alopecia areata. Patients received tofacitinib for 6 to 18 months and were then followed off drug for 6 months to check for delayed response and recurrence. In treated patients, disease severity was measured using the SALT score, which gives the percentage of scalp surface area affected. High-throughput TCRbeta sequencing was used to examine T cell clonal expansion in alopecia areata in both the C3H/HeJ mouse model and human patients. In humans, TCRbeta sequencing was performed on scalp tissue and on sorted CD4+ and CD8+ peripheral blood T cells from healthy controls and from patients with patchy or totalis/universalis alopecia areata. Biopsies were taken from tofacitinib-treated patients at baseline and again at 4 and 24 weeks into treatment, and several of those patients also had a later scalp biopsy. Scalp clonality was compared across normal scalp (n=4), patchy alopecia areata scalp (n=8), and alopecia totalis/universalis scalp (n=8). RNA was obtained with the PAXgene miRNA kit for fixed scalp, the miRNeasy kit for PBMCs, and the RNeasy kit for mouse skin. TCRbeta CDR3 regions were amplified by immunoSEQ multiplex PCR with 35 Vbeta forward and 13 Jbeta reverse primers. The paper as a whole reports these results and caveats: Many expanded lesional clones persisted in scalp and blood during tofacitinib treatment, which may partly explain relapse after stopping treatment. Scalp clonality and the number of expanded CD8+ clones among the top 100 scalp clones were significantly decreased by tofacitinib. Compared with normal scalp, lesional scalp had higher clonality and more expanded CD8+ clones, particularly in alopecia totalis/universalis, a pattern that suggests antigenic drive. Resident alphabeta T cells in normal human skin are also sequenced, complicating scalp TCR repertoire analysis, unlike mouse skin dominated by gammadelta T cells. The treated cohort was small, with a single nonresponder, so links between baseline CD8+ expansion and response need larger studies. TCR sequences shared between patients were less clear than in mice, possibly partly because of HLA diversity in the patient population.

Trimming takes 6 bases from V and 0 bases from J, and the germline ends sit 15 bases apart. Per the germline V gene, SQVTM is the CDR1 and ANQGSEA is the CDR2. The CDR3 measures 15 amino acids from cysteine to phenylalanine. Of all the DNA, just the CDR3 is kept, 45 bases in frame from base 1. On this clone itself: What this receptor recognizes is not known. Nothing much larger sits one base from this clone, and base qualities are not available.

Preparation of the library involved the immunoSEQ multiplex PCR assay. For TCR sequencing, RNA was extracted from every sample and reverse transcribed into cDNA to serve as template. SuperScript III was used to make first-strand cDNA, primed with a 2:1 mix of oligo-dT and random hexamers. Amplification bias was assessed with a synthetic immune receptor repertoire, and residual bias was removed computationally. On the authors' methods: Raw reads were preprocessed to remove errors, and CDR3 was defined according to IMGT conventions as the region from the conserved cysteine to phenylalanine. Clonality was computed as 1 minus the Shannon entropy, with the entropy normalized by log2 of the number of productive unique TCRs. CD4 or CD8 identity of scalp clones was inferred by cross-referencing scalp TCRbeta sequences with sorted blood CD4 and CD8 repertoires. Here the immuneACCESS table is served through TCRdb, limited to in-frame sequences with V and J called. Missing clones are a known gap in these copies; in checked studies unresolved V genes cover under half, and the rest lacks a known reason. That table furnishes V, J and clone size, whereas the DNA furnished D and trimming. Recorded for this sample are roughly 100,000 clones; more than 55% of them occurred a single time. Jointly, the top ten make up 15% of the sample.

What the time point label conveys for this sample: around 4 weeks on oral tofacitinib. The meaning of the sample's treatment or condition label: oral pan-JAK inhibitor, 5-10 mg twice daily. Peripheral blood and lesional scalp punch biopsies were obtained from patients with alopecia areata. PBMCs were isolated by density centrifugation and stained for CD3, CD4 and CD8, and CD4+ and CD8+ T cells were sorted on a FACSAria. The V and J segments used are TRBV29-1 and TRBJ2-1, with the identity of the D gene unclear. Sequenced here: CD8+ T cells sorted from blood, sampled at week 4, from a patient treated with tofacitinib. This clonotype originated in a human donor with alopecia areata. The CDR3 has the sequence CSVMDPESSYNEQFF. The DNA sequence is TGCAGCGTCATGGACCCTGAGAGCTCCTACAATGAGCAGTTCTTC.